Below are 7 T cell receptor beta chains sequenced from a single sample in a study of monozygotic twins with inflammatory bowel disease. TCRdb re-called the 5' RACE reads and shows each CDR3 protein once, DNA omitted. The table lists 140,000 to 150,000 distinct CDR3 sequences. The sample taken for sequencing was blood. Every receptor here comes from a human donor with ulcerative colitis or Crohn's disease, or a healthy co-twin of an affected twin (not recorded which).

This chain joins TRBV9 and TRBJ1-1; with no DNA, the TCRdb D assignment of TRBD1 cannot be verified. There are 16 residues in the CDR3. CDR1 and CDR2 from the germline V gene are SGDLS and YYNGEE. The chain's CDR3 is CASSVEPAGGNTEAFF.

The V and J genes are TRBV4-1 and TRBJ2-1; TCRdb calls TRBD1, which cannot be checked without DNA. Per the germline V gene, CDR1 is MGHRA and CDR2 is YSYEKL. This CDR3 has 16 amino acids. The CDR3 protein is CASSQDITGLGNEQFF.

The genes are TRBV20-1 and TRBJ2-2; TCRdb gives TRBD2 as the D gene, but with no DNA this cannot be confirmed. CDR3 length: 14 residues. Germline CDR1 is DFQATT and CDR2 is SNEGSKA (reference sequence). CDR3 protein: CSAHSGKNTGELFF.

The chain combines TRBV20-1 with TRBJ1-5; no DNA is available, so the TRBD1 call from TCRdb remains unchecked. The CDR3 length is 15 residues. CDR1 and CDR2 from the germline V gene are DFQATT and SNEGSKA (reference sequence). CDR3 residues: CSARAHRTGNQPQHF.

The rearrangement links TRBV4-1 to TRBJ2-7; TCRdb's D gene call, TRBD2, goes unchecked for lack of DNA. The CDR3 is 16 amino acids. Germline CDR1 reads MGHRA; CDR2 reads YSYEKL. CDR3: CASSQMGRREAYEQYF.

The chain links TRBV2 to TRBJ2-5; TCRdb returns TRBD1, unconfirmable since there is no DNA. The CDR3 runs to 14 residues. From germline, CDR1 is SNHLY and CDR2 FYNNEI. The CDR3 loop is CASSEGVGTETQYF. The full variable domain, with the rest looked up from reference TRBV2 and TRBJ2-5, is EPEVTQTPSHQVTQMGQEVILRCVPISNHLYFYWYRQILGQKVEFLVSFYNNEISEKSEIFDDQFSVERPDGSNFTLKIRSTKLEDSAMYFCASSEGVGTETQYFGPGTRLLVL.

The gene calls are TRBV10-3 and TRBJ1-5; TCRdb picks TRBD1, but there is no DNA to check that call. There are 14 residues in the CDR3. Germline V lookup: CDR1 ENHRY, CDR2 SYGVKD. CDR3 region: CAISESGAGQPQHF.